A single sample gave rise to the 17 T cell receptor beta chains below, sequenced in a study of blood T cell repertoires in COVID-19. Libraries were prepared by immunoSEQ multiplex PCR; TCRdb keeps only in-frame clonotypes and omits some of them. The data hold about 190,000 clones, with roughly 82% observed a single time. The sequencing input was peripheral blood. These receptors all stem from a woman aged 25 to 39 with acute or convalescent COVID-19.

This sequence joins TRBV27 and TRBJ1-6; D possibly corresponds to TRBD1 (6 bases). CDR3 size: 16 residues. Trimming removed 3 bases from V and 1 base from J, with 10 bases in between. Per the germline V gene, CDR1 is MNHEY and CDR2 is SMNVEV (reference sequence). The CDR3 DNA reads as TGTGCCAGCAGTTTGTCCAGGGGATCCTATAATTCACCCCTCCACTTT. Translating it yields CASSLSRGSYNSPLHF.

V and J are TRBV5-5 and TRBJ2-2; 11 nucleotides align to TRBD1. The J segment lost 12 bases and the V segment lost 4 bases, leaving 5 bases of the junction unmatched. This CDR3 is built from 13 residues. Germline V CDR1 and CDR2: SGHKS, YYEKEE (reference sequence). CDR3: CASSGQGALKLFF. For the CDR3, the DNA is TGTGCCAGCAGCGGACAGGGGGCGTTGAAGCTGTTTTTT.

In nucleotides, the CDR3 is TGTGCCAGCAACATTCCCGGGACAGCCTATGGCTACACCTTC. Translated, it gives CASNIPGTAYGYTF. The V gene is TRBV7-9, the J gene TRBJ1-2; TRBD1 agrees at 7 bases. V gave up 7 bases and J gave up 4 bases; unmatched junction bases: 9. The CDR3 spans 14 residues. Germline V gene data show CDR1 as SEHNR and CDR2 as FQNEAQ (reference sequence).

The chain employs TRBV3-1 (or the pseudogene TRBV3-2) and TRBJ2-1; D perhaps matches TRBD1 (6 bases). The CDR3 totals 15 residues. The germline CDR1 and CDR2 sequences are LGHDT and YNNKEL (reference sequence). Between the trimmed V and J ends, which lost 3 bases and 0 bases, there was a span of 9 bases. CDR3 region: CASSQGRGSYNEQFF. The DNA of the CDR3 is TGTGCCAGCAGCCAGGGCAGGGGCTCCTACAATGAGCAGTTCTTC.

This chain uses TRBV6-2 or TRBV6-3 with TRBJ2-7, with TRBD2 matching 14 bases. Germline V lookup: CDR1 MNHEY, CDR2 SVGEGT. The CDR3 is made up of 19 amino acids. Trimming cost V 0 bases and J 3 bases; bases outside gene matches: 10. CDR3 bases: TGTGCCAGCAGTTACTCAGGGACTAGCGGGAGTCTCAACTACTACGAGCAGTACTTC. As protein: CASSYSGTSGSLNYYEQYF.

CDR3 sequence: CAWTRQNTEAFF. CDR3 DNA sequence: TGTGCCTGGACAAGACAAAACACTGAAGCTTTCTTT. The rearrangement links TRBV30 to TRBJ1-1, with D hard to call. Trimming shortened V by 4 bases and J by 2 bases, and 8 bases separated the two germline ends. Germline CDR1 reads GTSNPN; CDR2 reads SVGIG (reference sequence). The CDR3 sequence is 12 residues long.

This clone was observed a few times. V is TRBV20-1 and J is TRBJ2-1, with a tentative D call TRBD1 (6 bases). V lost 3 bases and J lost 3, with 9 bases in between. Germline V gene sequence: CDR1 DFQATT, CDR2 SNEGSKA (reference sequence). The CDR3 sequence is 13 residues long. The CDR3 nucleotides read TGCAGTGCTAGTACAGGGTTCTACAATGAGCAGTTCTTC. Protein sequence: CSASTGFYNEQFF.

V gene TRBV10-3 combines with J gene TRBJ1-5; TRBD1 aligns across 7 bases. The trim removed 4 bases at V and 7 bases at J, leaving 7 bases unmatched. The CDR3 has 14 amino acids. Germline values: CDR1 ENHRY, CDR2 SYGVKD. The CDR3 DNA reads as TGTGCCATCAGTGCTGAGCAGGGGGACCAGCCCCAGCATTTT. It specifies CAISAEQGDQPQHF.

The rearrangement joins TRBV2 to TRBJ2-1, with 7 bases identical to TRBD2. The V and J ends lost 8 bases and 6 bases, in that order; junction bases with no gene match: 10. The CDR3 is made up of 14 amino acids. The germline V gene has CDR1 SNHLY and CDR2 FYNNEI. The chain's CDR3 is CASVGGTTGNEQFF. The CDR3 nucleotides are TGTGCCAGCGTGGGAGGGACTACGGGCAATGAGCAGTTCTTC.

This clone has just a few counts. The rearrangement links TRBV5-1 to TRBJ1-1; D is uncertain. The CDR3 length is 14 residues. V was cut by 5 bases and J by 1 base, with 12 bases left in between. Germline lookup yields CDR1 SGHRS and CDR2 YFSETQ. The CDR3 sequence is CASSPINWNTEAFF. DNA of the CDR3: TGCGCCAGCAGTCCGATCAACTGGAACACTGAAGCTTTCTTT.

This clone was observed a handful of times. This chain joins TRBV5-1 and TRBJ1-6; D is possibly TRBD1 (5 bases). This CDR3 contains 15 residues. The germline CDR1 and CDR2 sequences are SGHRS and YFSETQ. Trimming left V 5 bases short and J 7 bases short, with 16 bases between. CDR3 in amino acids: CASRSSQGGNSPLHF. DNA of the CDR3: TGCGCCAGCAGATCCTCCCAGGGTGGGAATTCACCCCTCCACTTT.

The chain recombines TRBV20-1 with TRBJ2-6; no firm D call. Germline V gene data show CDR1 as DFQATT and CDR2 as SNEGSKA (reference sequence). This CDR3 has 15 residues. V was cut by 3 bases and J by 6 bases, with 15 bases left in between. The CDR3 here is CSASPLQMKANVLTF. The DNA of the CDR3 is TGCAGTGCTAGTCCCCTACAGATGAAGGCCAACGTCCTGACTTTC.

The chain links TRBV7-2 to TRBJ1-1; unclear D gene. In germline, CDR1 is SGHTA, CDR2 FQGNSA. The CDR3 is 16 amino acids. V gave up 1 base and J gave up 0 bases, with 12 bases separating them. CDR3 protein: CASSLDSRRLNTEAFF. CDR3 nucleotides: TGTGCCAGCAGCTTAGACAGCCGAAGATTGAACACTGAAGCTTTCTTT.

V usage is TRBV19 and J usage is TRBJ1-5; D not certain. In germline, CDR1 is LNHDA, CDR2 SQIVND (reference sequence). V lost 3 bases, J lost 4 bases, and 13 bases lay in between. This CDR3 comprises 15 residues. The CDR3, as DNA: TGTGCCAGTAGTATTCCCAAGGGCGGGAATCAGCCCCAGCATTTT. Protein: CASSIPKGGNQPQHF.

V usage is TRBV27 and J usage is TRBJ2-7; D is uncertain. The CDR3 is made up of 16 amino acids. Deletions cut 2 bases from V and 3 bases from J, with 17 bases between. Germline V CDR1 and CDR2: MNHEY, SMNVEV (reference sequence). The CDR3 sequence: CASSLTPPDFRYEQYF. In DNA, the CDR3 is TGTGCCAGCAGTTTAACCCCGCCAGACTTCCGCTACGAGCAGTACTTC.

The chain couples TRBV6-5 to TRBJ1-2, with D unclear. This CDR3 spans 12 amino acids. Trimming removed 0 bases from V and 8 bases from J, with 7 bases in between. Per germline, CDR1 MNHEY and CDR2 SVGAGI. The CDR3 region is CASSYSEGGYTF. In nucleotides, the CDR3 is TGTGCCAGCAGTTACTCTGAGGGAGGCTACACCTTC.

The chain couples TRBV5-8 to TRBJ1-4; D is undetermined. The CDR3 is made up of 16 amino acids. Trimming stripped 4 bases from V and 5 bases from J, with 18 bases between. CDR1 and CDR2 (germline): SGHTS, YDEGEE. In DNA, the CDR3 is TGTGCCAGCAGCAGTGCCCGGGTAGATAGAAATGAAAAACTGTTTTTT. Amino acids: CASSSARVDRNEKLFF.